This T cell receptor (beta chain) derives from a study of blood T cell repertoires in COVID-19. Generated by immunoSEQ multiplex PCR, the TCRdb table keeps only in-frame clones and is missing some. The sample has about 110,000 clones; 55% to 75% are singletons. This receptor was taken from a woman aged 40 to 55 with acute or convalescent COVID-19. Sequences were obtained from peripheral blood.

The CDR3, as DNA: TGTGCCAGCAGCCTAATGGGGACAGATCTCTACGAGCAGTACTTC. It specifies CASSLMGTDLYEQYF. This sequence joins TRBV11-2 and TRBJ2-7, with 7 bases lining up with TRBD1. From germline, CDR1 is SGHAT and CDR2 FQNNGV. V lost 5 bases and J lost 3; bases outside the gene matches: 10. The CDR3 extends over 15 amino acids.